Shown below are 19 T cell receptor beta chains from a single sample sequenced in a study of blood T cell repertoires in COVID-19. TCRdb keeps only in-frame clones here, not all; method: immunoSEQ multiplex PCR. The data contain about 500,000 clones, less than 90% of them singletons. The material sequenced was peripheral blood. These receptors were taken from a woman in her 50s with COVID-19, enrolled during active disease.

The V gene is TRBV27, the J gene TRBJ1-6; D possibly corresponds to TRBD1 (5 bases). The germline CDR1 and CDR2 sequences are MNHEY and SMNVEV (reference sequence). This CDR3 is 15 amino acids long. V gave up 6 bases and J gave up 3 bases, with 12 bases separating them. CDR3 coding DNA: TGTGCCAGCAGCGAACAACAGGACTATAATTCACCCCTCCACTTT. This encodes CASSEQQDYNSPLHF.

V and J are TRBV10-3 and TRBJ2-2, with a weak D call TRBD1 (6 bases). This CDR3 is 15 amino acids long. The V end was cut by 7 bases, the J end by 4 bases, with 16 bases between. Germline CDR1 ENHRY, CDR2 SYGVKD. This chain's CDR3 is CAITRGNLTTGELFF. In nucleotides, the CDR3 is TGTGCCATCACGAGGGGGAACCTAACCACCGGGGAGCTGTTTTTT.

This clone was counted a single time. This rearrangement joins TRBV9 to TRBJ2-5; tentatively, D is TRBD1 (6 bases). The germline V gene encodes CDR1 SGDLS and CDR2 YYNGEE. The V gene lost 0 bases and the J gene lost 1 base, with 13 bases spanning the gap. CDR3 length equals 16 residues. The CDR3 spells CASSVGTGSRQETQYF. DNA for the CDR3: TGTGCCAGCAGCGTAGGTACAGGGTCCCGCCAAGAGACCCAGTACTTC.

This clone was recorded only once. The genes are TRBV9 and TRBJ1-4; D unclear. The CDR3 loop spans 14 amino acids. The V gene lost 0 bases and the J gene lost 5 bases, with 8 bases spanning the gap. The germline V gene has CDR1 SGDLS and CDR2 YYNGEE. The CDR3 DNA follows: TGTGCCAGCAGCGTAGCAGGACTCAATGAAAAACTGTTTTTT. This translates into CASSVAGLNEKLFF.

The chain couples TRBV7-3 to TRBJ2-3; 8 bases match TRBD2. The CDR3 sequence is 15 residues long. The germline gives CDR1 SGHTA, CDR2 FQGTGA. The J segment lost 2 bases and the V segment lost 5 bases, leaving 6 bases of the junction unmatched. Here the CDR3 DNA reads TGTGCCAGCAGCCTTACTAGCGGACTCACAGATACGCAGTATTTT. The encoded protein is CASSLTSGLTDTQYF. The variable domain in full, with the rest retrieved from reference TRBV7-3 and TRBJ2-3, is GAGVSQTPSNKVTEKGKYVELRCDPISGHTALYWYRQSLGQGPEFLIYFQGTGAADDSGLPNDRFFAVRPEGSVSTLKIQRTERGDSAVYLCASSLTSGLTDTQYFGPGTRLTVL.

The V and J genes are TRBV19 and TRBJ1-1; 8 bases agree with TRBD1. Per germline, CDR1 LNHDA and CDR2 SQIVND (reference sequence). V shed 5 bases, J shed 0 bases, and the junction held 5 bases outside the gene matches. The CDR3 runs 15 residues. CDR3 residues: CASSPRQGMNTEAFF. CDR3 in DNA: TGTGCCAGTAGTCCCCGACAGGGGATGAACACTGAAGCTTTCTTT.

The rearrangement uses TRBV7-6 and TRBJ1-1; TRBD1 matches 9 bases. The CDR3 is 15 residues long. Germline trimming cut 6 bases from V and 5 bases from J; bases unmatched to any gene: 10. The V gene's germline CDR1 is SGHVS and CDR2 FNYEAQ. The DNA for the CDR3 is TGTGCCAGCAGGCCCGTACAGGGGGCGCGGACTGAAGCTTTCTTT. It specifies CASRPVQGARTEAFF.

The rearrangement joins TRBV18 to TRBJ1-2; the match to TRBD1 covers 7 bases. The V gene's germline CDR1 is KGHSH and CDR2 LQKENI. This CDR3 has 14 residues. V shed 2 bases, J shed 2 bases, and the junction held 2 bases outside the gene matches. In nucleotides, the CDR3 is TGTGCCAGCTCACCAAAAGGGGGCAACTATGGCTACACCTTC. Protein product: CASSPKGGNYGYTF. Combining the CDR3 with reference TRBV18 and TRBJ1-2 gives the whole variable domain NAGVMQNPRHLVRRRGQEARLRCSPMKGHSHVYWYRQLPEEGLKFMVYLQKENIIDESGMPKERFSAEFPKEGPSILRIQQVVRGDSAAYFCASSPKGGNYGYTFGSGTRLTVV.

The chain has TRBV2 and TRBJ1-1; TRBD1 is a possible D gene (6 bases). The CDR3 covers 14 residues. The germline gives CDR1 SNHLY, CDR2 FYNNEI. Trimming pared 4 bases from V and 0 bases from J, leaving 9 bases between. The CDR3 coding sequence is TGTGCCAGCAGTGTAACAGGGCTGAACACTGAAGCTTTCTTT. This translates into CASSVTGLNTEAFF. Looking up the rest from reference TRBV2 and TRBJ1-1 gives the full variable domain: EPEVTQTPSHQVTQMGQEVILRCVPISNHLYFYWYRQILGQKVEFLVSFYNNEISEKSEIFDDQFSVERPDGSNFTLKIRSTKLEDSAMYFCASSVTGLNTEAFFGQGTRLTVV.

This CDR3 is CASRPTRGSGGVNFHEQYF. The CDR3 DNA reads as TGTGCCAGCAGACCGACCAGGGGGAGCGGGGGTGTTAATTTCCACGAGCAGTACTTC. The J gene is TRBJ2-7, the V gene TRBV2; perhaps TRBD2 as D (8 bases). The germline V gene encodes CDR1 SNHLY and CDR2 FYNNEI. This CDR3 spans 19 amino acids. The ends were cut back, 6 bases at V and 5 bases at J, with 32 bases in the middle.

The V and J genes are TRBV30 and TRBJ2-6; 9 nucleotides agree with TRBD1. V gave up 8 bases and J gave up 0 bases; unmatched junction bases: 14. There are 18 residues in the CDR3. Germline CDR1 GTSNPN, CDR2 SVGIG (reference sequence). As DNA, the CDR3 is TGTGCCGGATGGGGACAGGGAATCCTTTTCTCTGGGGCCAACGTCCTGACTTTC. Amino acids: CAGWGQGILFSGANVLTF.

Regarding this clone: The identical CDR3 is also encoded by other nucleotide sequences in the sample. V gene TRBV9 combines with J gene TRBJ2-3, with D maybe TRBD1 (6 bases). This CDR3 contains 13 residues. CDR1 SGDLS and CDR2 YYNGEE come from the germline V gene. V was clipped by 7 bases and J by 2 bases, with 11 bases between them. CDR3 sequence reads: CASSAGVTDTQYF. The CDR3 DNA sequence: TGTGCCAGCTCCGCAGGGGTCACAGATACGCAGTATTTT.

The chain links TRBV13 to TRBJ1-2, with D possibly being TRBD1 (6 bases). Between the trimmed V and J ends, which lost 4 bases and 8 bases, there was a span of 17 bases. The CDR3 sequence is 14 residues long. Germline loops: CDR1 PRHDT, CDR2 FYEKMQ (reference sequence). CDR3 in DNA: TGTGCCAGCAGCTCCGGCACGAAAGGGGGAGGCTACACCTTC. Encoded protein: CASSSGTKGGGYTF.

This sequence joins TRBV10-3 and TRBJ2-7; a possible D gene is TRBD1 (6 bases). The V end was cut by 3 bases, the J end by 0 bases, with 15 bases between. Germline assignment: CDR1 ENHRY and CDR2 SYGVKD. The CDR3 has 16 residues. CDR3: CAISDGGRTLSYEQYF. In DNA form, the CDR3 reads TGTGCCATCAGTGATGGGGGCAGGACCCTCTCCTACGAGCAGTACTTC.

The chain has TRBV6-2 or TRBV6-3 and TRBJ2-4, with 10 bases that match TRBD1. The CDR3 spans 18 residues. The V gene end was trimmed by 4 bases and the J gene end by 4 bases; junction bases not matched to a gene: 13. Per germline, CDR1 MNHEY and CDR2 SVGEGT. CDR3 loop: CASSFRPGTGDLKNIQYF. In nucleotides, the CDR3 is TGTGCCAGCAGTTTCCGCCCCGGGACAGGGGACCTAAAAAACATTCAGTACTTC.

The chain uses TRBV7-8 and TRBJ2-1, with 8 bases fitting TRBD2. After removal of 4 bases from V and 2 bases from J, the junction contained 10 bases not matched to a gene. The CDR3 consists of 17 residues. CDR1 is SGHVS, CDR2 FQNEAQ, per germline. The CDR3 DNA reads TGTGCCAGCAGCTCCCGTATTATGCGGGGGGCCTACAATGAGCAGTTCTTC. It translates to CASSSRIMRGAYNEQFF.

V usage is TRBV7-9 and J usage is TRBJ2-3; D possibly corresponds to TRBD1 (6 bases). The CDR3 consists of 17 residues. From germline, CDR1 is SEHNR and CDR2 FQNEAQ (reference sequence). Trimming left V 4 bases short and J 3 bases short, with 20 bases between. CDR3 DNA: TGTGCCAGCAGCTACCCACTGACAGGACAACTTACAGATACGCAGTATTTT. This translates into CASSYPLTGQLTDTQYF.

The rearrangement uses TRBV2 and TRBJ1-6; D might be TRBD1 (5 bases). Looked up from germline, CDR1 is SNHLY and CDR2 is FYNNEI. This CDR3 is built from 15 residues. The germline V and J ends were trimmed by 5 bases and 7 bases, with 15 bases remaining between them. CDR3 nucleotide sequence: TGTGCCAGCAGTTCGAGACAGCTCTCGAATTCACCCCTCCACTTT. Residues: CASSSRQLSNSPLHF.

Only a few counts were recorded for this clone. This chain connects TRBV30 to TRBJ1-6, with 7 bases identical to TRBD1. J was trimmed by 7 bases and V by 3 bases; bases with no gene match: 6. This CDR3 is built from 14 residues. Germline CDR1 is GTSNPN and CDR2 is SVGIG (reference sequence). The CDR3 sequence: CAWRADRRNSPLHF. CDR3 nucleotides: TGTGCCTGGAGAGCGGACAGGAGGAATTCACCCCTCCACTTT.